Listed below are T cell receptor beta chains from one sample, sequenced in a study of blood T cell repertoires in COVID-19. Here immunoSEQ multiplex PCR was the method, and the copy in TCRdb shows in-frame clones only, minus some. The table records a few hundred thousand clones, roughly 89% of them present only once. Sequencing used peripheral blood. Source of these receptors: a woman aged 40 to 50 who had recovered from COVID-19. The CDR3 runs from the conserved cysteine through the conserved F or W. The D gene is left open where the match is weak. Not every row has a clone size; where given, it reads once, few, many or a size class.

TRBJ1-1,TRBD1,TRBV6-1,NA,CASSEVKGARMNTEAFF,TGTGCCAGCAGTGAAGTGAAGGGGGCCAGGATGAACACTGAAGCTTTCTTT
TRBJ2-2,TRBD2,TRBV7-3,NA,CASRTSANTGELFF,TGTGCCAGCAGAACTAGCGCTAACACCGGGGAGCTGTTTTTT
TRBJ1-1,NA,TRBV9,NA,CASSANPWQGTEAFF,TGTGCCAGCAGCGCGAATCCCTGGCAGGGAACTGAAGCTTTCTTT
TRBJ1-4,NA,TRBV9,NA,CASSPRQDANEKLFF,TGTGCCAGCAGCCCGCGCCAGGATGCTAATGAAAAACTGTTTTTT
TRBJ1-5,NA,TRBV19,NA,CATSPGTFSTGQPQHF,TGTGCCACCTCCCCCGGGACTTTTTCTACGGGTCAGCCCCAGCATTTT
TRBJ2-1,NA,TRBV18,NA,CASSPPGSNEQFF,TGTGCCAGCTCACCACCGGGGAGCAATGAGCAGTTCTTC
TRBJ1-1,NA,TRBV5-6,NA,CASSVNPETEAFF,TGTGCCAGCAGCGTAAACCCGGAGACTGAAGCTTTCTTT
TRBJ1-5,TRBD1,TRBV7-3,NA,CASSSTRTGTLGSNQPQHF,TGTGCCAGCAGCTCAACCCGGACAGGTACCCTCGGAAGCAATCAGCCCCAGCATTTT
TRBJ2-7,TRBD1,TRBV5-1,NA,CASNTLGQGRDEQYF,TGCGCCAGCAACACTCTTGGACAGGGGCGGGACGAGCAGTACTTC
TRBJ2-1,TRBD1,TRBV11-2,NA,CASSPGARDRHYNEQFF,TGTGCCAGCAGCCCCGGGGCTAGGGACAGACATTACAATGAGCAGTTCTTC
TRBJ2-1,NA,TRBV5-1,NA,CATCARGQGDEQFF,TGCGCCACCTGTGCCCGCGGACAAGGGGATGAGCAGTTCTTC
TRBJ1-4,NA,TRBV2,NA,CASTRQEEKLFF,TGTGCCAGCACCAGACAGGAAGAAAAACTGTTTTTT
TRBJ2-7,NA,TRBV29-1,NA,CSVVKGHVGEQYF,TGCAGCGTTGTGAAGGGACATGTGGGCGAGCAGTACTTC
TRBJ2-7,TRBD1,TRBV25-1,many,CASSAQGALSYEQYF,TGTGCCAGCAGTGCACAGGGGGCCCTATCCTACGAGCAGTACTTC
TRBJ2-1,NA,TRBV7-9,NA,CASSFSDEQFF,TGTGCCAGCAGCTTTTCCGATGAGCAGTTCTTC
TRBJ1-5,NA,TRBV4-2,NA,CASSQIQGGSNQPQHF,TGTGCCAGCAGCCAAATACAAGGGGGTAGCAATCAGCCCCAGCATTTT
TRBJ2-7,TRBD1,TRBV5-1,NA,CASSLGQGSSEQYF,TGCGCCAGCAGCTTGGGACAGGGTAGTAGCGAGCAGTACTTC
TRBJ1-1,NA,TRBV6-5,NA,CASSYGRSTEAFF,TGTGCCAGCAGTTACGGGAGGAGCACTGAAGCTTTCTTT
TRBJ1-1,TRBD1,TRBV5-1,NA,CASSPGTGVLEAFF,TGCGCCAGCAGCCCCGGGACAGGGGTCCTTGAAGCTTTCTTT
TRBJ2-1,TRBD2,TRBV5-1,NA,CASSQGLVGSGEQFF,TGCGCCAGCAGCCAGGGACTAGTCGGATCCGGTGAGCAGTTCTTC
TRBJ2-3,TRBD2,TRBV24-1,NA,CATSDYSGGAPDTQYF,TGTGCCACCAGTGATTACAGCGGGGGGGCCCCAGATACGCAGTATTTT
TRBJ2-5,NA,TRBV2,once,CASSEIGSGETQYF,TGTGCCAGCAGTGAGATAGGCTCAGGGGAGACCCAGTACTTC
TRBJ1-6,NA,TRBV10-3,NA,CAIRTGYNSPLHF,TGTGCCATCAGAACAGGGTATAATTCACCCCTCCACTTT
TRBJ1-6,NA,TRBV10-2,once,CASRTESNYSPLHF,TGCGCCAGCAGAACGGAGTCCAATTATTCACCCCTCCACTTT
TRBJ2-7,TRBD2,TRBV3-1/TRBV3-2,NA,CASSQGRGVSYEQYF,TGTGCCAGCAGCCAAGGGCGGGGGGTGTCCTACGAGCAGTACTTC
TRBJ2-2,TRBD2,TRBV7-8,NA,CASSLGTSGVGGELFF,TGTGCCAGCAGCTTGGGGACTAGCGGGGTCGGAGGGGAGCTGTTTTTT
TRBJ2-6,TRBD1,TRBV24-1,NA,CATGGQDSGANVLTF,TGTGCCACCGGCGGACAGGACTCTGGGGCCAACGTCCTGACTTTC
TRBJ1-2,NA,TRBV6-2/TRBV6-3,NA,CASSYARRSYGYTF,TGTGCCAGCAGTTATGCCCGCCGTAGCTATGGCTACACCTTC
TRBJ1-5,NA,TRBV28,NA,CASSLSGVEAQHF,TGTGCCAGCAGTTTATCCGGGGTGGAGGCCCAGCATTTT
TRBJ1-1,TRBD1,TRBV11-2,NA,CASSLFDRVTEAFF,TGTGCCAGCAGCTTATTCGACAGGGTCACTGAAGCTTTCTTT
TRBJ2-6,NA,TRBV15,NA,CATSLGSGANVLTF,TGTGCCACCAGTCTAGGTTCTGGGGCCAACGTCCTGACTTTC
TRBJ1-1,NA,TRBV30,NA,CAWSLQGFEAFF,TGTGCCTGGAGTCTACAGGGATTTGAAGCTTTCTTT
TRBJ1-1,TRBD1,TRBV5-4,NA,CASSLDRGLTEAFF,TGTGCCAGCAGCTTGGACAGGGGGCTCACTGAAGCTTTCTTT
TRBJ1-2,TRBD1,TRBV27,NA,CATKLGGSDYGYTF,TGTGCCACCAAGTTAGGGGGCTCGGACTATGGCTACACCTTC
TRBJ2-2,TRBD1,TRBV29-1,NA,CSVGQGASTGELFF,TGCAGCGTTGGGCAGGGGGCGAGCACCGGGGAGCTGTTTTTT
TRBJ1-2,NA,TRBV11-2,once,CASSWGLRPGGYTF,TGTGCCAGCAGCTGGGGACTGCGGCCGGGTGGCTACACCTTC
TRBJ2-3,NA,TRBV21-1,NA,CASSNSGGNTQYF,TGTGCCAGCAGCAACAGCGGGGGGAATACGCAGTATTTT
TRBJ1-1,NA,TRBV19,NA,CASSYGQSFSSAAFF,TGTGCCAGTAGTTACGGACAGAGTTTCAGTTCGGCAGCTTTCTTT
TRBJ2-1,TRBD2,TRBV5-1,NA,CASSWGTSGGTLFF,TGCGCCAGCAGCTGGGGGACTAGCGGGGGCACGCTGTTCTTC
TRBJ1-2,TRBD1,TRBV12-3/TRBV12-4,NA,CASSGQGTDGYTF,TGTGCCAGCAGTGGACAGGGTACGGATGGCTACACCTTC
TRBJ2-3,NA,TRBV28,NA,CASNAAAGAISSTDTQYF,TGTGCCAGCAACGCGGCGGCGGGGGCGATATCTAGCACAGATACGCAGTATTTT
TRBJ1-5,NA,TRBV4-1,NA,CASSQDESGGGPQHF,TGCGCCAGCAGCCAAGATGAGTCGGGTGGTGGGCCCCAGCATTTT
TRBJ2-1,TRBD1,TRBV7-8,NA,CASSLAQGGIHEQFF,TGTGCCAGCAGCTTAGCACAGGGGGGAATTCATGAGCAGTTCTTC
TRBJ2-7,TRBD1,TRBV3-1/TRBV3-2,once,CASSQPGTGMEKVQYF,TGTGCCAGCAGCCAGCCCGGGACAGGTATGGAGAAGGTGCAGTACTTC
TRBJ2-5,TRBD2,TRBV10-3,NA,CAISESIAGVQETQYF,TGTGCCATCAGTGAGTCGATAGCGGGGGTGCAAGAGACCCAGTACTTC